The present T cell receptor beta chain was sequenced within a study of blood T cell repertoires in COVID-19. CDR1 is KGHSH and CDR2 is LQKENI in the germline V gene. The CDR3 runs to 15 residues. V lost 3 bases and J lost 3; bases outside the gene matches: 6. Authors' methods: The authors estimated nucleated cell counts from reference gene primer amplification. The repertoire was sequenced with immunoSEQ multiplex PCR; TCRdb's copy has only in-frame clones and lacks some. D and trimming come from the DNA, and the V and J calls and clone size come from that table. The sample has 200,000 to 250,000 clones; under 90% are singletons.

This rearrangement joins TRBV18 to TRBJ2-5; TRBD2 matches at 8 bases. Material: peripheral blood. The sequence was collected from a man aged 45-65 years with acute or convalescent COVID-19. In DNA form, the CDR3 reads TGTGCCAGCTCACCCGGGGTAGCGGGGAAAGAGACCCAGTACTTC. It translates to CASSPGVAGKETQYF.